The 7 T cell receptor beta chains in this list originate from one sample, sequenced in a study of shared clonotypes between healthy human individuals. The repertoire was sequenced with immunoSEQ multiplex PCR; TCRdb's copy has only in-frame clones and lacks some. The data show about 2.1 million clones, 93% seen once. It was CD45RO-negative cells, positively selected for CCR7, that made up naive CD8 cells, with terminally differentiated effector memory CD45RA+ cells excluded. The material sequenced was naive CD8+ T cells from PBMCs. Receptor source: a man in his late teens or twenties in good health. Some clones in this sample may be carry-over from other donors' samples.

This sequence joins TRBV19 and TRBJ1-1, with 8 bases that match TRBD1. The V gene's germline CDR1 is LNHDA and CDR2 SQIVND (reference sequence). V shed 0 bases, J shed 0 bases, and the junction held 9 bases outside the gene matches. The CDR3 sequence is 18 residues long. Written as DNA, the CDR3 is TGTGCCAGTAGTATAGATCTATCGGCAGGGGGCATGAACACTGAAGCTTTCTTT. Protein product: CASSIDLSAGGMNTEAFF.

This chain links TRBV4-1 with TRBJ1-2, with D perhaps TRBD1 (5 bases). Germline CDR1 MGHRA, CDR2 YSYEKL. Trimming took 1 base from V and 2 from J, leaving 14 bases between them. The CDR3 runs to 16 residues. The CDR3 nucleotides read TGCGCCAGCAGCCAAGTGCATCAGGGACGGAACTATGGCTACACCTTC. This sequence encodes CASSQVHQGRNYGYTF.

This chain joins TRBV28 and TRBJ1-5; D call uncertain. The germline V gene has CDR1 MDHEN and CDR2 SYDVKM. V was shortened by 5 bases and J by 3 bases, with 17 bases between the two germline ends. The CDR3 is 16 amino acids. CDR3 DNA sequence: TGTGCCAGCAGTATACAGTTCCGGCAGAACAATCAGCCCCAGCATTTT. Its translation: CASSIQFRQNNQPQHF. The full variable domain, completed using reference TRBV28 and TRBJ1-5, is DVKVTQSSRYLVKRTGEKVFLECVQDMDHENMFWYRQDPGLGLRLIYFSYDVKMKEKGDIPEGYSVSREKKERFSLILESASTNQTSMYLCASSIQFRQNNQPQHFGDGTRLSIL.

The CDR3 DNA reads TGCGCCAGCAGCGTTGCCGGGACGGCGAACACCGGGGAGCTGTTTTTT. This encodes CASSVAGTANTGELFF. This chain uses TRBV5-1 with TRBJ2-2; D possibly uses TRBD1 or TRBD2 (5 bases each). The CDR3 covers 16 residues. Trimming removed 4 bases from V and 0 bases from J, with 13 bases in between. Germline loops: CDR1 SGHRS, CDR2 YFSETQ.

This clone was seen more than once but under ten times. The gene calls are TRBV28 and TRBJ1-1, with D tentatively TRBD1 (5 bases). The CDR3 extends over 17 amino acids. V gave up 4 bases and J gave up 2 bases, with 20 bases separating them. Germline V gives CDR1 MDHEN, CDR2 SYDVKM. The CDR3 sequence is CASSYPDKGIANTEAFF. The DNA for the CDR3 is TGTGCCAGCAGTTACCCGGACAAAGGAATAGCCAACACTGAAGCTTTCTTT.

The chain employs TRBV4-3 and TRBJ1-3; the D is unclear. The CDR3 sequence is 16 residues long. V lost 4 bases to trimming and J lost 4 bases, with 17 bases between them. The germline V gene has CDR1 LGHNA and CDR2 YSLEER. CDR3 sequence (DNA): TGCGCCAGCAGCCCGTTAGGGATCGGGTCCGGAAACACCATATATTTT. Protein product: CASSPLGIGSGNTIYF.

The chain uses TRBV27 and TRBJ2-2; 10 bases align to TRBD2. V shed 2 bases and J 3 bases; nucleotides not matched to a gene: 3. This CDR3 comprises 16 residues. Germline CDR1 and CDR2: MNHEY and SMNVEV (reference sequence). The CDR3 reads CASSLNSGRYTGELFF. CDR3 DNA: TGTGCCAGCAGTTTAAATAGCGGGAGGTACACCGGGGAGCTGTTTTTT.